The present T cell receptor beta chain was sequenced within a study of cytomegalovirus exposure and HLA in healthy donors. The primer mix had 60 Vbeta and 13 Jbeta primers. The data were produced by immunoSEQ multiplex PCR, yet TCRdb's version contains in-frame clones alone and is incomplete. In the table there are 65,000 or so clones, 70% to 85% of which are singletons. This clone appeared once. Unmatched junction bases numbered 20, after V lost 5 bases and J lost 5 bases. This CDR3 is 19 amino acids long. Per the germline V gene, CDR1 is SGHVS and CDR2 is FQNEAQ. The TCR originated in a middle-aged woman in good health and CMV-seropositive. Sequencing input: PBMCs. V is TRBV7-8 and J is TRBJ2-3, with TRBD2 matching 9 bases. This CDR3 reads CASSTALAGRSSSGDTQYF. CDR3 DNA: TGTGCCAGCAGCACGGCGCTAGCGGGGCGATCCTCGTCCGGAGATACGCAGTATTTT.